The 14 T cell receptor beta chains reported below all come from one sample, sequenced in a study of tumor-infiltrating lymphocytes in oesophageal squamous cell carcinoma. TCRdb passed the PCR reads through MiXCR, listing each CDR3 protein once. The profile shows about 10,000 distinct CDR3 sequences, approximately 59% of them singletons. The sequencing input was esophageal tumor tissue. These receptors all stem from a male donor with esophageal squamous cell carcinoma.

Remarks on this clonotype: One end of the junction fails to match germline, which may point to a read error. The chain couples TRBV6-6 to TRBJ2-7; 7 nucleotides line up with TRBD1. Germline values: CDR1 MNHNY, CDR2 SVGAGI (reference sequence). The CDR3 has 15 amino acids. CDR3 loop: CASSYWTGRFSPLHF. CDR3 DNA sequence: TGTGCCAGCAGTTACTGGACAGGAAGGTTCTCACCCCTCCACTTC.

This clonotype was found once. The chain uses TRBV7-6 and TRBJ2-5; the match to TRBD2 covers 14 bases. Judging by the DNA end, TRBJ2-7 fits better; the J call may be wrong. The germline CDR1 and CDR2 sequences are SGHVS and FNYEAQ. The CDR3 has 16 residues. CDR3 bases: TGTGCCAGCAGCCCGAAGACTAGCGGGGGGGTCTACGAGCAGTACTTC. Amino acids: CASSPKTSGGVYEQYF.

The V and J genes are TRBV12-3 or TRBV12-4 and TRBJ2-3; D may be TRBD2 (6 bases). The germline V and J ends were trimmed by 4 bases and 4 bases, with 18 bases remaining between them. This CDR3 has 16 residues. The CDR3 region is CASSSRLVRTSDTQYF. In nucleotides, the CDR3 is TGTGCCAGCAGTTCCCGACTAGTTAGGACCTCAGATACGCAGTATTTT.

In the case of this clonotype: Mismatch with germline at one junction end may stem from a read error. The CDR3 nucleotides are TGTGCCAGCAGCCGAACCGGACTGCTTGGCACAGATACGAAGTATTTT. It translates to CASSRTGLLGTDTKYF. This sequence joins TRBV7-3 and TRBJ2-3; D might be TRBD2 (5 bases). The germline CDR1 and CDR2 sequences are SGHTA and FQGTGA. There are 16 residues in the CDR3.

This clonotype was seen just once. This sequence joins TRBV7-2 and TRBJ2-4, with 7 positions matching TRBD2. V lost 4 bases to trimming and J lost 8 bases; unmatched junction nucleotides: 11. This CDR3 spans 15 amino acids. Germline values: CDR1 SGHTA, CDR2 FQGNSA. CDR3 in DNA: TGTGCCAGCAGCTCACGACTAGCCCGGGGGGACATTCAGTACTTC. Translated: CASSSRLARGDIQYF.

The CDR3 bases are TGTGCCAGCAGCGTGTGGACAGGGTCCTACGAGCAGTACTTC. Its protein is CASSVWTGSYEQYF. V is TRBV7-2 and J is TRBJ2-1; 8 bases fit TRBD1. Near its end, the DNA agrees better with TRBJ2-7, so the J call may be wrong. From germline, CDR1 is SGHTA and CDR2 FQGNSA. The CDR3 totals 14 residues.

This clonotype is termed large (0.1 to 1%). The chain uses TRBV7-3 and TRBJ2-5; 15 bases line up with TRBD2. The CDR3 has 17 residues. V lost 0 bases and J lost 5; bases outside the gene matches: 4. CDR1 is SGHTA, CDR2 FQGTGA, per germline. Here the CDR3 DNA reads TGTGCCAGCAGCTTAACGGGGGGACTAGCGGGAGGCGAGACCCAGTACTTC. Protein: CASSLTGGLAGGETQYF.

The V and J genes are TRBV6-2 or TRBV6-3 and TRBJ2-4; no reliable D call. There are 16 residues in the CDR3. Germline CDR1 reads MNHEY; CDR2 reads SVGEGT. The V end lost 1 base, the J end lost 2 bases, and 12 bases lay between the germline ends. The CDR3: CASSYFLSLSKNIQYF. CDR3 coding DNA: TGTGCCAGCAGTTACTTCCTCTCTTTATCCAAAAACATTCAGTACTTC.

DNA for the CDR3: TGTGCCAGCAGTTCGAGTCGACAGGGCAGTCACTATGGCTACACCTTC. Translation: CASSSSRQGSHYGYTF. The V and J genes are TRBV27 and TRBJ2-7; 7 bases are shared with TRBD1. TRBJ1-2 explains the end of the DNA better; the J call may be wrong. The CDR3 totals 16 residues. Looked up from germline, CDR1 is MNHEY and CDR2 is SMNVEV (reference sequence).

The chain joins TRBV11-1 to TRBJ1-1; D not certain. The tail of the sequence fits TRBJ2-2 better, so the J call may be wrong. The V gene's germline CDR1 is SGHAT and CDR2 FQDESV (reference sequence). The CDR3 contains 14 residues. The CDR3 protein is CASRSGRSTGELFF. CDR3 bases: TGTGCCAGCAGGTCTGGCCGGAGCACCGGGGAGCTGTTTTTT.

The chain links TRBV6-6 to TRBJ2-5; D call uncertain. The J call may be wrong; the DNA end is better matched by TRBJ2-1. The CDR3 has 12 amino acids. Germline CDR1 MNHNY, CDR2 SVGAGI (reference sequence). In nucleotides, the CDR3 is TGTGCCAGCATCTCGGTTTACAATGAGCAGTTCTTC. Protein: CASISVYNEQFF.

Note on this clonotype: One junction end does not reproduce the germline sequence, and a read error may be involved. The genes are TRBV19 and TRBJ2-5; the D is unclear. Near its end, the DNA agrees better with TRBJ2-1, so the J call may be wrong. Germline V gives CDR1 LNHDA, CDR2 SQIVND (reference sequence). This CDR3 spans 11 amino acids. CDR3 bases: TGTACCAGTAGTATGGATGTAGAGCAGTTCTTC. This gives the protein CTSSMDVEQFF.

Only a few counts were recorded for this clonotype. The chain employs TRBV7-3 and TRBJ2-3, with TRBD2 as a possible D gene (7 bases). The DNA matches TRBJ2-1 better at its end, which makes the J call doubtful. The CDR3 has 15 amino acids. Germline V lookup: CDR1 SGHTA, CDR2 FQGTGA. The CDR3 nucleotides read TGTGCCAGCAGCTTGGGTGGGGGGGCGTACAATGAGCAGTTCTTC. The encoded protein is CASSLGGGAYNEQFF.

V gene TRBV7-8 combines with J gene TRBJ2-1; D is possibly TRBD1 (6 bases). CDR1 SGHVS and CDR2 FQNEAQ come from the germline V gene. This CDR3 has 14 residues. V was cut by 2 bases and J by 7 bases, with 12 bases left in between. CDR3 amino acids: CASSLHTGTNEQFF. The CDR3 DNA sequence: TGTGCCAGCAGCTTACATACCGGGACAAATGAGCAGTTCTTC.